This T cell receptor (beta chain) was recovered during a study of vaccination and CD4 T cells after COVID-19. About the research overall: Participants received two doses of either BNT162b2 or mRNA-1273 vaccine. Blood was drawn a median roughly 67 days post second dose, range 14 to 241. Whole-study findings and limits: When vaccine-specific clones from convalescent patients were examined, 304 of 307 were spike mono-reactive.

The germline V gene encodes CDR1 LNHDA and CDR2 SQIVND (reference sequence). This CDR3 contains 14 residues. With 7 bases removed from V and 4 bases from J, the gap between germline ends came to 14 bases. Specified time point: late sampling 161 to 241 days after vaccination in a few convalescent patients. With respect to this clonotype: Antigen: not known.

MiXCR, applied by TCRdb to the PCR reads, yields one record per CDR3 protein. The sample contains around 31,000 distinct CDR3 sequences, about 47% of which appear only once. The origin of this receptor is a human donor who had recovered from COVID-19. Specimen: CD4+ T cells from blood, collected about 7 months after SARS-CoV-2 vaccination. The J gene is TRBJ1-5, the V gene TRBV19; D remains ambiguous. CDR3: CASTSGRNNQPQHF. DNA for the CDR3: TGTGCCAGTACCAGTGGACGGAATAATCAGCCCCAGCATTTT.